This T cell receptor (beta chain) was captured by sequencing in a study of blood T cell repertoires in COVID-19. As for the study in general: Some COVID-19 samples were acute and others convalescent; all came from the United States, Italy and Spain. PBMCs, B-cell-depleted T cells, or T cells provided the cDNA or gDNA that made up the material.

Per the original data handling: By means of reference gene primer amplification, nucleated cell counts were estimated. Using immunoSEQ multiplex PCR, the repertoire was profiled, and TCRdb retains in-frame clones only, with some absent. Clonal size and the V and J genes are those of that table, whereas D and trimming came from the DNA. The sample has roughly 80,000 clones, around 80% seen once. The CDR3 extends over 14 amino acids. Trimming cost V 6 bases and J 0 bases; bases outside gene matches: 4. Germline values: CDR1 LNHDA, CDR2 SQIVND (reference sequence). The rearrangement links TRBV19 to TRBJ1-1, with 7 bases identical to TRBD1. Sequenced: peripheral blood. The TCR comes from an elderly man with acute or convalescent COVID-19. The CDR3 loop reads CASRVDRLNTEAFF. CDR3 DNA sequence: TGTGCCAGTAGGGTGGACAGGTTGAACACTGAAGCTTTCTTT.